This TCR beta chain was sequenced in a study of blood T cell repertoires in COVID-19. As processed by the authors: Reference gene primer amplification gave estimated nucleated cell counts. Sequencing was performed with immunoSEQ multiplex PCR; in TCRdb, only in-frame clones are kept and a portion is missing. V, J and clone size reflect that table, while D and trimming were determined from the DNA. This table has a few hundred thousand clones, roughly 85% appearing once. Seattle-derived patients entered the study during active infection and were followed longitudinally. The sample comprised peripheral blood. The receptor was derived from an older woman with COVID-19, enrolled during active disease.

The CDR3 is CASSLADWSPSGNNEQFF. As DNA, the CDR3 is TGTGCCAGCAGCTTAGCGGACTGGTCACCTAGCGGGAACAATGAGCAGTTCTTC. J is TRBJ2-1 and V is TRBV7-9; 9 bases are shared with TRBD2. The CDR3 totals 18 residues. V dropped 0 bases and J dropped 5; count of bases not matched to a gene: 11. CDR1 is SEHNR, CDR2 FQNEAQ, per germline (reference sequence).